The next 22 T cell receptor beta chains were all read from a single sample in a study of beta chain features in type 1 diabetes. Study-level results: There was a moderate but significant shortening of TCRB CDR3s in all four CD4+ subsets of Type 1 diabetes patients.

Antigen specificity for these receptors is unknown. TCRB transcripts that were expressed got sequenced, as all of the isolated RNA had been reverse transcribed. Sequenced by immunoSEQ multiplex PCR; TCRdb stores in-frame clones only, minus some. The sample has roughly 260,000 clones; roughly 22% are singletons. The sequenced sample was naive CD4+ T cells from blood. The receptors derive from a woman between 40 and 50 years old with type 1 diabetes.

This clone was observed a few times. The chain combines TRBV19 with TRBJ1-2; no firm D call. Looked up from germline, CDR1 is LNHDA and CDR2 is SQIVND (reference sequence). The CDR3 is made up of 12 amino acids. V was clipped by 4 bases and J by 5 bases, with 8 bases between them. This chain's CDR3 is CASSNRDYGYTF. Written as DNA, the CDR3 is TGTGCCAGTAGTAACAGAGATTATGGCTACACCTTC.

This clone has a handful of counts. The rearrangement joins TRBV2 to TRBJ1-5; a possible D gene is TRBD1 (6 bases). This CDR3 contains 14 residues. The V end was cut by 7 bases, the J end by 4 bases, with 14 bases between. CDR1 is SNHLY, CDR2 FYNNEI, per germline. CDR3 protein: CASTVQGGNQPQHF. The DNA of the CDR3 is TGTGCCAGCACTGTACAGGGCGGGAATCAGCCCCAGCATTTT.

The V gene is TRBV2, the J gene TRBJ1-6, with D hard to call. CDR3 length: 11 residues. The ends were cut back, 6 bases at V and 16 bases at J, with 13 bases in the middle. CDR1 is SNHLY, CDR2 FYNNEI, per germline. The CDR3 sequence: CASRRGSILHF. CDR3 coding DNA: TGTGCCAGCAGGCGGGGATCGATACTCCACTTT. The full variable domain, its missing parts supplied by reference TRBV2 and TRBJ1-6, is EPEVTQTPSHQVTQMGQEVILRCVPISNHLYFYWYRQILGQKVEFLVSFYNNEISEKSEIFDDQFSVERPDGSNFTLKIRSTKLEDSAMYFCASRRGSILHFGNGTRLTVT.

This clone is a singleton in its sample. This chain joins TRBV6-6 and TRBJ2-5; possible D gene TRBD1, 5 bases. Trimming shortened V by 8 bases and J by 3 bases, and 10 bases separated the two germline ends. CDR1 MNHNY and CDR2 SVGAGI come from the germline V gene (reference sequence). The CDR3 consists of 12 residues. The CDR3 coding sequence is TGTGCCAGCGCGATCAGGGAAGAGACCCAGTACTTC. Amino acids: CASAIREETQYF.

The rearrangement links TRBV30 to TRBJ1-1; D perhaps matches TRBD1 (5 bases). CDR3 length: 11 residues. Trimming took 0 bases from V and 7 from J, leaving 6 bases between them. CDR1 is GTSNPN, CDR2 SVGIG, per germline (reference sequence). The CDR3 loop is CAWSVRGEAFF. Here the CDR3 DNA reads TGTGCCTGGAGTGTAAGGGGTGAAGCTTTCTTT.

J is TRBJ2-3 and V is TRBV5-4, with a tentative D call TRBD2 (5 bases). V was shortened by 5 bases and J by 2 bases, with 6 bases between the two germline ends. CDR1 is SGHNT, CDR2 YYREEE, per germline (reference sequence). This CDR3 has 12 amino acids. This CDR3 is CASRRDTDTQYF. The CDR3 bases are TGTGCCAGCAGGAGGGACACAGATACGCAGTATTTT.

There are a few counts of this clone. The rearrangement uses TRBV5-1 and TRBJ2-7; D ambiguous. The CDR3 loop spans 13 amino acids. Trimming removed 4 bases from V and 3 bases from J, with 11 bases in between. The germline V gene has CDR1 SGHRS and CDR2 YFSETQ. The DNA of the CDR3 is TGCGCCAGCAGCATTGACATATTCTACGAGCAGTACTTC. Translating gives CASSIDIFYEQYF.

The V gene is TRBV13, the J gene TRBJ1-1; D is unresolved. Germline CDR1 is PRHDT and CDR2 is FYEKMQ (reference sequence). With 3 bases removed from V and 6 bases from J, the gap between germline ends came to 11 bases. This CDR3 region has 13 residues. CDR3 amino acids: CASSFPPGSEAFF. In nucleotides, the CDR3 is TGTGCCAGCAGCTTCCCCCCAGGATCTGAAGCTTTCTTT.

This clone was seen a handful of times. The chain joins TRBV18 to TRBJ1-5; D ambiguous. Deletions cut 0 bases from V and 1 base from J, with 7 bases between. Germline V CDR1 and CDR2: KGHSH, LQKENI. CDR3 size: 15 residues. The CDR3 coding sequence is TGTGCCAGCTCACCACCAACTGCCAGCAATCAGCCCCAGCATTTT. It is translated as CASSPPTASNQPQHF.

This clone has more than one count but fewer than ten. The rearrangement joins TRBV9 to TRBJ2-2; maybe TRBD2 (6 bases). This CDR3 region has 16 residues. CDR1 and CDR2 from the germline V gene are SGDLS and YYNGEE. Trimming took 0 bases from V and 4 from J, leaving 13 bases between them. The CDR3 region has the DNA TGTGCCAGCAGCGTAGACGGGACTTTCACCACCGGGGAGCTGTTTTTT. Translated: CASSVDGTFTTGELFF.

In its sample, this clone was seen a few times. The chain carries TRBV14 and TRBJ1-4, with D hard to call. V lost 3 bases to trimming and J lost 3 bases, with 2 bases between them. Germline V CDR1 and CDR2: SGHDN, FVKESK. The CDR3 contains 12 residues. CDR3 residues: CASSHSNEKLFF. In DNA, the CDR3 is TGTGCCAGCAGCCACTCTAATGAAAAACTGTTTTTT.

With respect to this clone: Other DNA sequences in the sample encode the same CDR3. The chain joins TRBV5-6 to TRBJ2-5; a possible D gene is TRBD1 (5 bases). Trimming removed 5 bases from V and 4 bases from J, with 6 bases in between. The CDR3 has 11 residues. The V gene's germline CDR1 is SGHDT and CDR2 YYEEEE. CDR3 sequence: CASSRGETQYF. CDR3 nucleotides: TGTGCCAGCAGTAGGGGAGAGACCCAGTACTTC.

The chain employs TRBV28 and TRBJ2-2; TRBD1 aligns across 12 bases. V lost 0 bases and J lost 2; bases outside the gene matches: 4. The CDR3 totals 18 residues. Germline lookup yields CDR1 MDHEN and CDR2 SYDVKM. The CDR3 DNA reads TGTGCCAGCAGTTTATGGGGGACAGGGGGCGACAACACCGGGGAGCTGTTTTTT. Translated, it gives CASSLWGTGGDNTGELFF.

This sequence joins TRBV11-1 and TRBJ2-5; 7 bases map to TRBD1. The CDR3 contains 13 residues. J lost 8 bases, V lost 6 bases, and 9 bases had no gene match. Germline-derived CDR1 and CDR2 are SGHAT and FQDESV (reference sequence). Here the CDR3 DNA reads TGTGCCAGCAGGTTCACAGGGGACGAAACCCAGTACTTC. Translation gives CASRFTGDETQYF.

For the CDR3, the DNA is TGTGCCAGTACCTTGACAGGGCGCACCGGGGAGCTGTTTTTT. Amino acid sequence: CASTLTGRTGELFF. The genes are TRBV19 and TRBJ2-2; TRBD1 agrees at 7 bases. V was clipped by 7 bases and J by 4 bases; unmatched bases: 6. Germline lookup yields CDR1 LNHDA and CDR2 SQIVND (reference sequence). This CDR3 contains 14 residues.

The chain uses TRBV20-1 and TRBJ1-1; D unclear. The V gene's germline CDR1 is DFQATT and CDR2 SNEGSKA (reference sequence). Trimming took 5 bases from V and 10 from J, leaving 11 bases between them. The CDR3 extends over 10 amino acids. CDR3: CSAGPPLAFF. The CDR3 DNA follows: TGCAGTGCTGGGCCCCCTTTAGCTTTCTTT.

This CDR3 is CASSEQYNEQFF. The CDR3 DNA follows: TGTGCCAGCAGCGAACAGTACAATGAGCAGTTCTTC. This sequence joins TRBV9 and TRBJ2-1; no clear D gene. CDR3 length equals 12 residues. Germline CDR1 SGDLS, CDR2 YYNGEE. The V end lost 3 bases, the J end lost 4 bases, and 5 bases lay between the germline ends.

The chain employs TRBV4-1 and TRBJ1-5, with D tentatively TRBD1 (6 bases). V lost 6 bases and J 8 bases, leaving 14 bases between the germline ends. In germline, CDR1 is MGHRA, CDR2 YSYEKL. This CDR3 comprises 13 residues. CDR3 coding DNA: TGCGCCAGCAGTATGGGGGCTCAGGAGCCCCAGCATTTT. Translated, it gives CASSMGAQEPQHF.

This chain connects TRBV2 to TRBJ2-3; perhaps TRBD2 as D (6 bases). The CDR3 contains 14 residues. V was pared by 7 bases and J by 4 bases, with 15 bases between. CDR1 is SNHLY and CDR2 is FYNNEI in the germline V gene. CDR3 amino acids: CASNRLDGPDTQYF. Here the CDR3 DNA reads TGTGCCAGCAACCGACTAGACGGTCCAGATACGCAGTATTTT.

This chain links TRBV18 with TRBJ1-6, with D possibly TRBD1 on 6 matching bases. The length of the CDR3 is 17 residues. Germline V CDR1 and CDR2: KGHSH, LQKENI. Trimming stripped 4 bases from V and 0 bases from J, with 13 bases between. CDR3 residues: CASSRTGTSSYNSPLHF. The CDR3 DNA reads as TGTGCCAGCTCACGGACGGGGACAAGCTCCTATAATTCACCCCTCCACTTT.

This clone was counted a few times. CDR3 sequence reads: CASSPQAGADTQYF. In DNA form, the CDR3 reads TGTGCCAGCTCACCACAGGCAGGGGCTGATACGCAGTATTTT. The chain employs TRBV18 and TRBJ2-3; D possibly corresponds to TRBD1 (6 bases). The CDR3 is made up of 14 amino acids. The V gene's germline CDR1 is KGHSH and CDR2 LQKENI. Between the trimmed V and J ends, which lost 1 base and 6 bases, there was a span of 11 bases.

This clone was seen a few times. The chain uses TRBV28 and TRBJ2-3; 11 nucleotides match TRBD2. CDR1 is MDHEN and CDR2 is SYDVKM in the germline V gene. CDR3 length: 17 amino acids. V trimming: 4 bases; J trimming: 13 bases; junction bases outside the gene matches: 19. CDR3 amino acids: CASSSLRFSGRAGWKYF. The CDR3 coding sequence is TGTGCCAGCAGTTCGCTGCGTTTTAGCGGGAGGGCCGGGTGGAAGTATTTT. Full variable domain (outside the CDR3, taken from reference TRBV28 and TRBJ2-3): DVKVTQSSRYLVKRTGEKVFLECVQDMDHENMFWYRQDPGLGLRLIYFSYDVKMKEKGDIPEGYSVSREKKERFSLILESASTNQTSMYLCASSSLRFSGRAGWKYFGPGTRLTVL.